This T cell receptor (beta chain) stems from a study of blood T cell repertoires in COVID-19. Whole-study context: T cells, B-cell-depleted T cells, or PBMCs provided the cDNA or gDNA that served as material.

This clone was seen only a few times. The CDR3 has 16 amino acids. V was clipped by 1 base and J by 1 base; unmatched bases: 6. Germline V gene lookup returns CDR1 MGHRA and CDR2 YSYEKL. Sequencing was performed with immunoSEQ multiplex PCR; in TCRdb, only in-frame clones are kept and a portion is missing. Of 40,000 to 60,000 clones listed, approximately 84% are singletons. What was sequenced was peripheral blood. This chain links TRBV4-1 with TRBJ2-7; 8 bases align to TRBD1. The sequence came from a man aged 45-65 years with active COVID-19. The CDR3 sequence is CASSQAGQGLSYEQYF. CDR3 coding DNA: TGCGCCAGCAGCCAAGCCGGACAGGGATTATCCTACGAGCAGTACTTC.